A selection of T cell receptor beta chains follows, all from one sample in a study of T-cell reconstitution after alpha-beta-depleted transplantation in children. TCRdb ran MiXCR on the PCR reads and lists one entry per CDR3 protein. There are about 360,000 distinct CDR3 sequences in the sample; about an eighth occur only once, and around 4.5% lies in the top ten. The source material was PBMCs, sampled from the stem cell graft. These receptors came from a human donor who donated a stem cell graft to a child with Fanconi anemia. Both conserved end residues are part of each CDR3. The D gene is left open where the match is weak. Not every row has a clone size; where given, it reads once, few, many or a size class.

j_call,v_call,clone_size,d_call,cdr3_nt,cdr3_aa
TRBJ2-7,TRBV15,-,TRBD1,TGTGCCACCAGCAGAGATCCGGGACAGACCTACGAGCAGTACTTC,CATSRDPGQTYEQYF
TRBJ1-6,TRBV15,many,-,TGTGCCACCAGCAGATCGGGTAATTCACCCCTCCACTTT,CATSRSGNSPLHF
TRBJ2-3,TRBV29-1,-,-,TGCAGCGACCTCAAGGGCACAGATACGCAGTATTTT,CSDLKGTDTQYF
TRBJ2-6,TRBV7-9,-,-,TGTGCCAGCAGCCCGGAGATCAATGGGGCCAACGTCCTGACTTTC,CASSPEINGANVLTF
TRBJ1-1,TRBV9,many,-,TGTGCCAGCAGCGTAGATAACTTTAACACTGAAGCTTTCTTT,CASSVDNFNTEAFF
TRBJ2-1,TRBV6-2/TRBV6-3,-,TRBD2,TGTGCCAGCGGCATAGCGGGGGGTCCCGGTTCCTACAATGAGCAGTTCTTC,CASGIAGGPGSYNEQFF
TRBJ1-1,TRBV9,many,-,TGTGCCAGCAGCGTAACCACAGGGATGAACACTGAAGCTTTCTTT,CASSVTTGMNTEAFF
TRBJ1-2,TRBV20-1,few,-,TGCAGTGCTAGGGTTGGGGCGTATGGCTACACCTTC,CSARVGAYGYTF
TRBJ1-5,TRBV20-1,-,-,TGCAGTGCTAGAGATGAGGGTTTAAGTTGGCAGCCCCAGCATTTT,CSARDEGLSWQPQHF
TRBJ1-2,TRBV10-3,many,-,TGTGCCATCAGTGAGTTTTTGGAAGGGAACTATGGCTACACCTTC,CAISEFLEGNYGYTF
TRBJ2-7,TRBV6-5,-,-,TGTGCCAGCAGACAACAGGGTGAGCAGTACTTC,CASRQQGEQYF
TRBJ2-1,TRBV9,-,TRBD1,TGTGCCAGCAGCCGACAGGGCAATGAGCAGTTCTTC,CASSRQGNEQFF
TRBJ1-4,TRBV12-3/TRBV12-4,-,-,TGTGCCAGCAAGATCGCGGGGGCTAATGAAAAACTGTTTTTT,CASKIAGANEKLFF
TRBJ2-1,TRBV4-2,-,-,TGTGCCAGCAGCCAACGGGGAGTCGCTGAGCAGTTCTTC,CASSQRGVAEQFF
TRBJ1-1,TRBV6-1,-,-,TGTGCCAGCAAAGATCAGAACACTGAAGCTTTCTTT,CASKDQNTEAFF
TRBJ2-5,TRBV9,many,-,TGTGCCAGCAGCGTAGGAGGGGGGAAAGAGACCCAGTACTTC,CASSVGGGKETQYF
TRBJ2-7,TRBV24-1,many,TRBD2,TGTGCCACCAGTGAGCCTGGAACGGGGGGTTGCTACGAGCAGTACTTC,CATSEPGTGGCYEQYF
TRBJ1-2,TRBV6-1,many,TRBD1,TGTGCCAGCAGGATACCGGGACAGGGGATAGGCTACACCTTC,CASRIPGQGIGYTF
TRBJ2-7,TRBV27,once,-,TGTGCCAGCTGGGGGACATCCTACGAGCAGTACTTC,CASWGTSYEQYF